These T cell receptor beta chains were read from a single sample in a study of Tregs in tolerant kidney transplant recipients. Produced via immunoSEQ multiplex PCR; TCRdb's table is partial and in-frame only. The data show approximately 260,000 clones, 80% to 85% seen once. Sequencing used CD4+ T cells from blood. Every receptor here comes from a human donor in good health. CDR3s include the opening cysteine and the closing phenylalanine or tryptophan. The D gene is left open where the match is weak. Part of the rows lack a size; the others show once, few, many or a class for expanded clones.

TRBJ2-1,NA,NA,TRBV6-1,CASRGGFEQFF,TGTGCCAGCAGGGGCGGATTTGAGCAGTTCTTC
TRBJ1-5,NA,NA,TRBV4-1,CASSQDSQANQPQHF,TGCGCCAGCAGCCAAGATTCGCAGGCCAATCAGCCCCAGCATTTT
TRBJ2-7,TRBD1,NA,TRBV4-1,CASSLNRGSEQYF,TGCGCCAGCAGCCTTAACAGGGGATCCGAGCAGTACTTC
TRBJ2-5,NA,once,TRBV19,CASSIGASQGRETQYF,TGTGCCAGTAGTATAGGTGCGTCACAGGGTAGAGAGACCCAGTACTTC
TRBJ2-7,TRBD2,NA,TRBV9,CASSDRLAGNEQYF,TGTGCCAGCAGCGACCGACTAGCGGGGAACGAGCAGTACTTC
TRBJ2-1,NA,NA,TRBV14,CASSQALLASEQFF,TGTGCCAGCAGCCAAGCGCTACTAGCAAGTGAGCAGTTCTTC
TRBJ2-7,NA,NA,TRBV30,CAWSARPGASYEQYF,TGTGCCTGGAGTGCAAGGCCGGGGGCGTCCTACGAGCAGTACTTC
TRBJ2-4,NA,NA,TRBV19,CASSTGSRGNIQYF,TGTGCCAGTAGTACAGGGTCGAGGGGAAACATTCAGTACTTC
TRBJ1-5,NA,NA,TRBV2,CASTREGDSNQPQHF,TGTGCCAGCACCCGAGAGGGAGATAGCAATCAGCCCCAGCATTTT
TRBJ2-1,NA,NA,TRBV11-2,CASSSDSPGRGEQFF,TGTGCCAGCAGCTCGGACTCCCCGGGGCGTGGTGAGCAGTTCTTC
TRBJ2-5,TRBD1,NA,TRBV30,CAWSRTGKQETQYF,TGTGCCTGGAGCAGGACAGGGAAACAAGAGACCCAGTACTTC
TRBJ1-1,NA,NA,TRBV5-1,CASSREKLSGEAFF,TGCGCCAGCAGCCGAGAGAAGTTAAGTGGTGAAGCTTTCTTT
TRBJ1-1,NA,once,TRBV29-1,CSVEISRGTEAFF,TGCAGCGTGGAAATTTCGAGGGGCACTGAAGCTTTCTTT
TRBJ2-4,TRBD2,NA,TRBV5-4,CASSLRLAGDGRSKNIQYF,TGTGCCAGCAGCCTGAGACTAGCGGGAGATGGTCGGAGCAAAAACATTCAGTACTTC
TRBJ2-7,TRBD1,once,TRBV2,CASSDPGTGSYEQYF,TGTGCCAGCAGTGATCCAGGGACAGGGAGCTACGAGCAGTACTTC
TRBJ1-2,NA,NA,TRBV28,CASRVAGNYGYTF,TGTGCCAGCAGGGTCGCTGGGAACTATGGCTACACCTTC
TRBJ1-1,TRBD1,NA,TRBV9,CASSVTGTANTEAFF,TGTGCCAGCAGCGTAACCGGGACAGCGAACACTGAAGCTTTCTTT
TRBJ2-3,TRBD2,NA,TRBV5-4,CASSLDSGSLLTDTQYF,TGTGCCAGCAGCTTGGATAGCGGGTCCCTGCTCACAGATACGCAGTATTTT
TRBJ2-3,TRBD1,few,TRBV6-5,CASSDWTGNTDTQYF,TGTGCCAGCAGCGATTGGACAGGAAACACAGATACGCAGTATTTT
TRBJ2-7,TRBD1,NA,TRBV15,CATSRGKTGASYEQYF,TGTGCCACCAGCAGAGGAAAGACAGGGGCATCCTACGAGCAGTACTTC
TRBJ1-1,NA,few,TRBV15,CATSRGPGGGDTEAFF,TGTGCCACCAGCAGAGGCCCCGGGGGGGGAGACACTGAAGCTTTCTTT
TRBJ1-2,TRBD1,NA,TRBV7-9,CASRLTGGNGYTF,TGTGCCAGCAGATTAACAGGGGGGAATGGCTACACCTTC
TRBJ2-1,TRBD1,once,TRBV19,CASSFRDRFLAYNEQFF,TGTGCCAGTAGTTTCCGGGACAGGTTTTTAGCCTACAATGAGCAGTTCTTC
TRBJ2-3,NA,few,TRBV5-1,CASSPGLSTDTQYF,TGCGCCAGCAGCCCGGGACTGAGCACAGATACGCAGTATTTT
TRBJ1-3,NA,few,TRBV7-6,CASSSVAGNTIYF,TGTGCCAGCAGCTCAGTAGCTGGAAACACCATATATTTT
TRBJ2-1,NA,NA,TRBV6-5,CASSYRGQTPWAEQFF,TGTGCCAGCAGTTACCGAGGACAAACTCCCTGGGCTGAGCAGTTCTTC
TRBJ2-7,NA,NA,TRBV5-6,CASSLSRLYEQYF,TGTGCCAGCAGCTTATCGCGGCTCTACGAGCAGTACTTC
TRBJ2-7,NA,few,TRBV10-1,CASSDGVHPGEQYF,TGCGCCAGCAGTGATGGGGTCCATCCGGGGGAGCAGTACTTC
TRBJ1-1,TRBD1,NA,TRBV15,CATSFPGQGSTEAFF,TGTGCCACCAGCTTCCCGGGACAGGGTAGCACTGAAGCTTTCTTT
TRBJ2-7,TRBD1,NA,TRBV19,CASSPGQGGSQYF,TGTGCCAGTAGCCCGGGACAGGGGGGCAGTCAGTACTTC
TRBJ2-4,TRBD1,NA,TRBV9,CASSPTGGLAKNIQYF,TGTGCCAGCAGCCCCACAGGGGGCCTAGCCAAAAACATTCAGTACTTC
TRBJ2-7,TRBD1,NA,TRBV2,CASTATGGSSYEQYF,TGTGCCAGCACCGCGACAGGGGGGAGCTCCTACGAGCAGTACTTC
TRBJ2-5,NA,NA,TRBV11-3,CASSSERETQYF,TGTGCCAGCAGCTCCGAAAGGGAGACCCAGTACTTC
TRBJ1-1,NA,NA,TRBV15,CATTPPGQIEAFF,TGTGCCACCACACCCCCCGGACAGATCGAAGCTTTCTTT
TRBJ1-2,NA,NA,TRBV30,CAWSTRGRGSSNYGYTF,TGTGCCTGGTCCACCAGGGGCAGGGGCAGTTCTAACTATGGCTACACCTTC
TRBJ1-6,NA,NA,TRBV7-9,CASSSTRGNSPLHF,TGTGCCAGCAGCTCGACCAGGGGTAATTCACCCCTCCACTTT
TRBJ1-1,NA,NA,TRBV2,CASSAGAFF,TGTGCCAGCAGTGCGGGAGCTTTCTTT
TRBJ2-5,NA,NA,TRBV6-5,CASSRLLWEQETQYF,TGTGCCAGCAGCCGACTCCTCTGGGAACAAGAGACCCAGTACTTC
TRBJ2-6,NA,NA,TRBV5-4,CASNKGRPSGANVLTF,TGTGCCAGCAATAAGGGCAGACCCTCTGGGGCCAACGTCCTGACTTTC
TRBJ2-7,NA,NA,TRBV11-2,CASSSPRDNYEQYF,TGTGCCAGCAGCTCCCCTCGGGACAACTACGAGCAGTACTTC
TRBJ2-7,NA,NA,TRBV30,CAWSVWYAGLLLVGTYEQYF,TGTGCCTGGAGTGTATGGTATGCTGGACTACTGCTAGTGGGGACCTACGAGCAGTACTTC
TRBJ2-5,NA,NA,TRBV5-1,CASRMGGGETQYF,TGCGCCAGCAGAATGGGGGGAGGAGAGACCCAGTACTTC
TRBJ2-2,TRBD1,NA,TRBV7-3,CASKGQGNTGELFF,TGTGCCAGCAAGGGACAGGGGAACACCGGGGAGCTGTTTTTT
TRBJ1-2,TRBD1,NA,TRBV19,CASSMVGQGYGYTF,TGTGCCAGTAGTATGGTTGGACAGGGTTATGGCTACACCTTC
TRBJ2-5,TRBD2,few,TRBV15,CATSLRLAGVGETQYF,TGTGCCACCAGCCTCAGACTAGCGGGAGTGGGAGAGACCCAGTACTTC
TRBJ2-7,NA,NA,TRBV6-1,CASSALDFYEQYF,TGTGCCAGCAGTGCCTTGGACTTCTACGAGCAGTACTTC
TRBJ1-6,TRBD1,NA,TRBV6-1,CASSIQGGNSPLHF,TGTGCCAGCAGCATTCAGGGGGGGAATTCACCCCTCCACTTT
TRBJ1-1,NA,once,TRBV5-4,CASSYQTLNTEAFF,TGTGCCAGCAGCTACCAGACACTGAACACTGAAGCTTTCTTT